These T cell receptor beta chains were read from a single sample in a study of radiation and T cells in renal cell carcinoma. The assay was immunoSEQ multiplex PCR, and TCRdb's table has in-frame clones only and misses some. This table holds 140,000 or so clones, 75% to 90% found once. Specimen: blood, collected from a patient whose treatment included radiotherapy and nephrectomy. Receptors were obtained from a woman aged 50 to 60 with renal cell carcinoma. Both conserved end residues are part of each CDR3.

CASSYPGQGSQPQHF,TRBV28,TRBJ1-5
CASSPPGTNYGYTF,TRBV7-2,TRBJ1-2
CASSTGTTDLNEAFF,TRBV5-1,TRBJ1-1
CASSSTTEGSGANVLTF,TRBV5-1,TRBJ2-6
CASSREQGVTYEQYF,TRBV6-5,TRBJ2-7
CASSSDSYNEQFF,TRBV18,TRBJ2-1
CASRQGALPQHF,TRBV28,TRBJ1-5
CAISESQGLDTQYF,TRBV10-3,TRBJ2-3
CASSPRQGSEAFF,TRBV13,TRBJ1-1
CASSSRLGNQPQHF,TRBV27,TRBJ1-5
CASKSQDRVKADTQYF,TRBV28,TRBJ2-3
CASSSPLAGELFF,TRBV7-2,TRBJ2-2
CSVGSTDTQYF,TRBV29-1,TRBJ2-3
CASSVAGRSTNEKLFF,TRBV9,TRBJ1-4
CASTTPGQGSYEQYF,TRBV28,TRBJ2-7
CASSVDRGHSPLHF,TRBV5-1,TRBJ1-6
CASSRQSGNGRSPLHF,TRBV5-8,TRBJ1-6
CASSPSGSYEQYF,TRBV5-1,TRBJ2-7
CASSQVQDLNTEAFF,TRBV4-3,TRBJ1-1
CASSGGDRNTGELFF,TRBV5-1,TRBJ2-2
CAASGIHEQFF,TRBV28,TRBJ2-1
CASSDSGDLSEQYF,TRBV18,TRBJ2-7
CASSFGTADNSPLHF,TRBV7-9,TRBJ1-6
CASSSLWVNTEAFF,TRBV28,TRBJ1-1
CASSFTAGAGDTQYF,TRBV7-2,TRBJ2-3
CASNGGISYNEQFF,TRBV9,TRBJ2-1
CASNRDSNQPQHF,TRBV28,TRBJ1-5
CAISQGNSPLHF,TRBV10-3,TRBJ1-6
CASRLTGLSGNTIYF,TRBV7-2,TRBJ1-3
CASSIVGQETQYF,TRBV7-2,TRBJ2-5
CASSDRNQGDTGELFF,TRBV10-1,TRBJ2-2
CASSVGGEGYEQYF,TRBV9,TRBJ2-7
CATSRLAGADTQYF,TRBV15,TRBJ2-3
CASSRTRQGNTEAFF,TRBV6-5,TRBJ1-1
CASSISGYGYTF,TRBV19,TRBJ1-2
CASSLQGSGTGELFF,TRBV5-8,TRBJ2-2
CASSPQRDYEQYF,TRBV7-2,TRBJ2-7
CASSRTGGPGYTF,TRBV7-9,TRBJ1-2
CASSTHRGGYTF,TRBV19,TRBJ1-2
CASSQVPETYEQYF,TRBV4-3,TRBJ2-7
CASSAGQGGNTEAFF,TRBV9,TRBJ1-1
CASRPPGGLGFTDTQYF,TRBV7-9,TRBJ2-3
CASSLDRGMNTEAFF,TRBV18,TRBJ1-1
CASSFNTGTETEAFF,TRBV5-1,TRBJ1-1
CASSLYRGTLYEQYF,TRBV27,TRBJ2-7
CASSVGQGNTEAFF,TRBV9,TRBJ1-1
CATQRGSEEKLFF,TRBV7-9,TRBJ1-4
CASSLAETTYNEQFF,TRBV5-1,TRBJ2-1
CASSLGQGAGEQYF,TRBV7-9,TRBJ2-7
CASSDPQETQYF,TRBV5-4,TRBJ2-5
CAWSGREGWNTEAFF,TRBV30,TRBJ1-1
CASSHRDRAPELFF,TRBV7-7,TRBJ2-2
CASSQEVGRMGANVLTF,TRBV4-1,TRBJ2-6
CASNSAGVDTPLHF,TRBV19,TRBJ1-6
CASSARRVGYNEQFF,TRBV5-1,TRBJ2-1
CSASSEIQYF,TRBV20-1,TRBJ2-4
CASSSGIPGQGNIQYF,TRBV5-1,TRBJ2-4
CASRNRGTDTQYF,TRBV6-5,TRBJ2-3